Listed below are T cell receptor beta chains from one sample, sequenced in a study of CD8 T cells in ankylosing spondylitis. One entry per CDR3 protein, called by TCRdb with MiXCR from the 5' RACE reads. This table holds roughly 490,000 distinct CDR3 sequences, approximately 5.3% found once. The sequenced sample was blood, either unsorted or a sorted T cell fraction (not recorded which). These receptors originate from a male donor with ankylosing spondylitis. Both conserved end residues are part of each CDR3. A D gene is named only where the DNA matches it firmly. The size field is filled for only some rows; it gives once, few, many or a size class.

d_call j_call clone_size v_call cdr3_aa cdr3_nt
TRBD1 TRBJ2-7 many TRBV28 CASSSTHRDRSYEQYF TGTGCCAGCAGTTCAACTCACCGGGACAGATCCTACGAGCAGTACTTC
NA TRBJ1-5 many TRBV12-3/TRBV12-4 CASSLWVGGNQPQHF TGTGCCAGCAGTTTATGGGTCGGGGGCAATCAGCCCCAGCATTTT
TRBD2 TRBJ2-7 NA TRBV27 CASGREGLGYEQYF TGTGCCAGTGGGCGGGAGGGCCTGGGCTACGAGCAGTACTTC
NA TRBJ1-5 few TRBV12-3/TRBV12-4 CASSPEDSFNQPQHF TGTGCCAGCAGTCCGGAGGACAGTTTCAATCAGCCCCAGCATTTT
NA TRBJ2-7 many TRBV29-1 CSVVGTNYEQYF TGCAGCGTTGTTGGGACGAATTACGAGCAGTACTTC
NA TRBJ2-5 many TRBV7-2 CASSLGPGRGGETQYF TGTGCCAGCAGCTTAGGTCCGGGAAGAGGAGGAGAGACCCAGTACTTC
NA TRBJ2-7 many TRBV7-9 CASSWGTYYEQYF TGTGCCAGCAGCTGGGGGACTTACTACGAGCAGTACTTC
TRBD1 TRBJ1-2 many TRBV5-1 CASSLEIGTGYGYTF TGCGCCAGCAGCTTGGAAATAGGGACAGGCTATGGCTACACCTTC
NA TRBJ2-1 many TRBV28 CASSLDRRSYNEQFF TGTGCCAGCAGCCTGGACAGACGCTCCTACAATGAGCAGTTCTTC
NA TRBJ1-2 many TRBV5-1 CASSLRPGQIVNYGYTF TGCGCCAGCAGCTTACGGCCGGGACAAATCGTTAACTATGGCTACACCTTC
TRBD2 TRBJ2-1 many TRBV7-2 CASSLQGGGYNEQFF TGTGCCAGCAGCTTACAAGGCGGGGGCTACAATGAGCAGTTCTTC
NA TRBJ2-7 NA TRBV5-8 CASSPGPVCEQYF TGTGCCAGCAGCCCCGGGCCAGTCTGCGAGCAGTACTTC
TRBD2 TRBJ2-7 many TRBV6-1 CASSQGGISYEQYF TGTGCCAGCAGCCAGGGAGGGATCTCCTACGAGCAGTACTTC
TRBD2 TRBJ2-5 many TRBV5-1 CASSHGLAGGTIQETQYF TGCGCCAGCAGCCACGGACTAGCGGGAGGCACTATCCAAGAGACCCAGTACTTC
TRBD2 TRBJ2-1 many TRBV4-2 CASSRSGRSSYNEQFF TGTGCCAGCAGCCGTAGCGGGAGGAGCTCCTACAATGAGCAGTTCTTC
NA TRBJ1-5 many TRBV6-5 CASSYSLQTSNQPQHF TGTGCCAGCAGTTACTCGCTCCAGACGAGCAATCAGCCCCAGCATTTT